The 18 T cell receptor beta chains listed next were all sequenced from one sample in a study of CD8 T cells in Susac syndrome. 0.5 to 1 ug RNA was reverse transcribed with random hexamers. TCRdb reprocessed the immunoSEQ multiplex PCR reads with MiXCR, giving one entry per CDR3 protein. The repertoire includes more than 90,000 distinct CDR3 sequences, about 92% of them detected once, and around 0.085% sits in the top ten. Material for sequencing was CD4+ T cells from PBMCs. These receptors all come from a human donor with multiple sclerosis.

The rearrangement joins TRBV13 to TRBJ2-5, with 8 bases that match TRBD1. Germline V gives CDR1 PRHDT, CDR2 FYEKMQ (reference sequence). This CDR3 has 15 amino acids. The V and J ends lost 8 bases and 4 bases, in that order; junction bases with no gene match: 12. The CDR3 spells CASSNFRTGRETQYF. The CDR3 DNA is TGTGCCAGCTCAAACTTTCGGACAGGGCGAGAGACCCAGTACTTC.

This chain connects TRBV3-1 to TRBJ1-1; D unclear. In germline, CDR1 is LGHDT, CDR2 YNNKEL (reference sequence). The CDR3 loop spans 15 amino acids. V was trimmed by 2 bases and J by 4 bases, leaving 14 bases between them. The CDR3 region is CASSQSVIRSTEAFF. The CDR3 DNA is TGTGCCAGCAGCCAATCGGTGATTAGGAGCACTGAAGCTTTCTTT.

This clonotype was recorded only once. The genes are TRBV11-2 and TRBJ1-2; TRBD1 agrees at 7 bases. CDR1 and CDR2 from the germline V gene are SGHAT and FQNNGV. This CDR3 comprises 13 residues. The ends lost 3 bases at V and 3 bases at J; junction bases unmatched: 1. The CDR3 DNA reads TGTGCCAGCAGCTTTCAGGGGGACTATGGCTACACCTTC. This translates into CASSFQGDYGYTF.

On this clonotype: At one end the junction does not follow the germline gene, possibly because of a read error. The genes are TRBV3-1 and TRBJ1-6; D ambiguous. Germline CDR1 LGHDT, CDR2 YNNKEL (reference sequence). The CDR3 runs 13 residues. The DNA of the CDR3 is TGTGCCAGCAGCCAAGGGACCAATTCACCCCTCCATTTT. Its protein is CASSQGTNSPLHF.

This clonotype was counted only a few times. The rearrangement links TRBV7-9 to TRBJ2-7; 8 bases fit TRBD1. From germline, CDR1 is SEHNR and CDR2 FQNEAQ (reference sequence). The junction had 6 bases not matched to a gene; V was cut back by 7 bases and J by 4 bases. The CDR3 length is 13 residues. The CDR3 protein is CASNSGGRYEQYF. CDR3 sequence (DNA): TGTGCCAGCAACTCAGGGGGCAGGTACGAGCAGTACTTC.

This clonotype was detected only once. The CDR3 sequence is CSVLSRQDGKKLFF. Here the CDR3 DNA reads TGCAGCGTGCTGAGCCGACAGGATGGGAAAAAACTGTTTTTT. The chain is built from TRBV29-1 and TRBJ1-4; D is possibly TRBD1 (6 bases). Germline CDR1 SQVTM, CDR2 ANQGSEA. The CDR3 has 14 residues. V was pared by 6 bases and J by 9 bases, with 20 bases between.

The CDR3 region is CASSPPGGQDFTPLHF. For the CDR3, the DNA is TGTGCCAGCAGCCCGCCGGGGGGACAGGATTTTACACCCCTCCACTTT. The gene calls are TRBV7-9 and TRBJ1-6; 8 positions agree with TRBD1. The germline CDR1 and CDR2 sequences are SEHNR and FQNEAQ (reference sequence). The V and J ends lost 5 bases and 11 bases, in that order; junction bases with no gene match: 14. CDR3 size: 16 residues.

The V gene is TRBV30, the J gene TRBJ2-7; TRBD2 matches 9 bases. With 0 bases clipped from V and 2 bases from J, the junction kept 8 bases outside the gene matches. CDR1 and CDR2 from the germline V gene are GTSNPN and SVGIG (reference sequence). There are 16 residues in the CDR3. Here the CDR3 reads CAWSVPRLADAYEQYF. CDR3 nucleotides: TGTGCCTGGAGTGTCCCCCGACTAGCGGACGCCTACGAGCAGTACTTC.

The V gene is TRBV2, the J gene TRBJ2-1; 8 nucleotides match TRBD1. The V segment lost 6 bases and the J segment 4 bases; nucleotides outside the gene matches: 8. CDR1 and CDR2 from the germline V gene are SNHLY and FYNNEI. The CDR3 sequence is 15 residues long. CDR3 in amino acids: CASSDAGGAYNEQFF. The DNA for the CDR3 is TGTGCCAGCAGCGATGCAGGGGGCGCTTACAATGAGCAGTTCTTC.

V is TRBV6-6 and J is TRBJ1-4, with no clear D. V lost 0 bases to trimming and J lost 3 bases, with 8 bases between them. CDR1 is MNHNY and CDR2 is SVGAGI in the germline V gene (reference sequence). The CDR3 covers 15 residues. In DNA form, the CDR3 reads TGTGCCAGCAGTTACTCGAGGGAACCTAATGAAAAACTGTTTTTT. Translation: CASSYSREPNEKLFF.

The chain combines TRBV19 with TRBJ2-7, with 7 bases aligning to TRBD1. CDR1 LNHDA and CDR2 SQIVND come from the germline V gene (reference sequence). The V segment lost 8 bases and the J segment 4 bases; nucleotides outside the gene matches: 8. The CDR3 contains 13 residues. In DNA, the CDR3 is TGTGCCAGTGCCCGGGACAGCTTATACGAGCAGTACTTC. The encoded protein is CASARDSLYEQYF.

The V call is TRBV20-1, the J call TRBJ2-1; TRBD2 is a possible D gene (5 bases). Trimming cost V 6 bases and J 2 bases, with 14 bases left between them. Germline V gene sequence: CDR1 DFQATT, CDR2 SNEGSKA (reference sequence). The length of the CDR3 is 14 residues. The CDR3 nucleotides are TGCAGTGCCCTTCACGGGATTGCCTACAATGAGCAGTTCTTC. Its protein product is CSALHGIAYNEQFF.

The CDR3 is CSAPTGGNQPQHF. The CDR3 DNA reads as TGCAGTGCTCCAACAGGGGGAAATCAGCCCCAGCATTTT. This chain uses TRBV20-1 with TRBJ1-5, with 8 bases aligning to TRBD1. The V gene's germline CDR1 is DFQATT and CDR2 SNEGSKA (reference sequence). The ends lost 5 bases at V and 4 bases at J; junction bases unmatched: 4. The CDR3 is 13 amino acids.

The DNA for the CDR3 is TGTGCCAGCTCACCTGATACCTCCGGTGGGGCAGATACGCAGTATTTT. Translating it yields CASSPDTSGGADTQYF. The gene calls are TRBV18 and TRBJ2-3; D is unclear. The V end lost 3 bases, the J end lost 4 bases, and 17 bases lay between the germline ends. The CDR3 is 16 residues long. CDR1 and CDR2 (germline): KGHSH, LQKENI.

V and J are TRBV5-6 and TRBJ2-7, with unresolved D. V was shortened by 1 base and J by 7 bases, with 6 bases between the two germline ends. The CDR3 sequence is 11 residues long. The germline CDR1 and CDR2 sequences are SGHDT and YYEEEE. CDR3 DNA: TGTGCCAGCAGCTTGTCGGTGGAGCAGTACTTC. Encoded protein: CASSLSVEQYF. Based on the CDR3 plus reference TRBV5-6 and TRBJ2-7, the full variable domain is DAGVTQSPTHLIKTRGQQVTLRCSPKSGHDTVSWYQQALGQGPQFIFQYYEEEERQRGNFPDRFSGHQFPNYSSELNVNALLLGDSALYLCASSLSVEQYFGPGTRLTVT.

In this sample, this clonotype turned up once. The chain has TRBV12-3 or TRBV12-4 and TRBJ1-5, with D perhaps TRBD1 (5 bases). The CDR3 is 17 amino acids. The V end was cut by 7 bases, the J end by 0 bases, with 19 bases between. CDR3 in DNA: TGTGCCAGCACCCTCGAAGTGGGGGGAAGTAGCAATCAGCCCCAGCATTTT. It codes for CASTLEVGGSSNQPQHF.

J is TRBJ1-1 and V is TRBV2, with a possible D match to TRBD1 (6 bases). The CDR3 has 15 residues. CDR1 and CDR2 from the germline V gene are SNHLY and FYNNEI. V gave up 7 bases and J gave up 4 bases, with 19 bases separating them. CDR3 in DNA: TGTGCCAGCACCAAATTAAGGGGGAAGAGCACTGAAGCTTTCTTT. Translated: CASTKLRGKSTEAFF.

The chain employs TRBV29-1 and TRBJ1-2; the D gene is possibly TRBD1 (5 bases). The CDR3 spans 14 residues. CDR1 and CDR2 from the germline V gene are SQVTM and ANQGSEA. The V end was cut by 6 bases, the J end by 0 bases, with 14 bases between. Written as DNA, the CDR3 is TGCAGCGTGACCGGGACGGAGACTAACTATGGCTACACCTTC. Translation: CSVTGTETNYGYTF.